This T cell receptor beta chain was recorded in a study of glioma-infiltrating T cells after dendritic cell vaccination. PBMC were collected before vaccination, two weeks after the third vaccination, and at progression. The protocol was immunoSEQ multiplex PCR, while the TCRdb copy is restricted to in-frame clones and leaves out a portion. Altogether tens of thousands of clones are present, over 75% being singletons, with the ten largest covering roughly 2%. Looked up from germline, CDR1 is SGHTA and CDR2 is FQGTGA. The CDR3 is 15 residues long. Trimming left V 1 base short and J 3 bases short, with 9 bases between.

The material sequenced was blood, taken before dendritic cell vaccination. The gene calls are TRBV7-3 and TRBJ2-2; a weak D match, TRBD2 (6 bases). The source of this sequence is a human donor with glioblastoma. CDR3 nucleotides: TGTGCCAGCAGCTTAAGGCGGGGTGACACCGGGGAGCTGTTTTTT. Its protein is CASSLRRGDTGELFF.